This TCR beta chain was found in a study of T cell responses to AZD1222 COVID-19 vaccine. Germline values: CDR1 LGHDT, CDR2 YNNKEL (reference sequence). After removal of 5 bases from V and 4 bases from J, the junction contained 3 bases not matched to a gene. The CDR3 totals 13 residues. This clone is a singleton in its sample. The target antigen is unknown. Study-level findings and limits: Seropositive at baseline were only a handful of AZD1222 recipients.

The assay was immunoSEQ multiplex PCR, and TCRdb's table has in-frame clones only and misses some. The repertoire includes roughly 97,000 clones, approximately 90% of them detected once, and about 19% sits in the top ten. V and J are TRBV3-1 (or the pseudogene TRBV3-2) and TRBJ1-1; 8 bases are shared with TRBD1. The source material was peripheral blood, sampled on day 0 of AZD1222 vaccination. This TCR was sampled from an adult in good health. As DNA, the CDR3 is TGTGCCAGCAGCTACAGGGGGACCACTGAAGCTTTCTTT. It is translated as CASSYRGTTEAFF.